The T cell receptor beta chain under discussion was sequenced for a study of cytomegalovirus exposure and HLA in healthy donors. Study background: Clustering assigned 81% of the approximately 370 genotyped donors to the Caucasian-associated ancestry cluster.

With 60 Vbeta and 13 Jbeta primers, the PCR was carried out. Under the authors' procedure: The count from a later analysis was some 83 million unique TCR beta chains, 9 million to 12 million of them shared. Sequencing used immunoSEQ multiplex PCR; TCRdb keeps in-frame clones, though not all of them. V and J calls plus clone size are reproduced from that table; the DNA served to infer D and trimming. This table holds some 80,000 clones, around 78% found once. The clonotype was recovered from a man aged 35-49 years in good health and CMV-seronegative. Sequenced input: PBMCs.

In DNA form, the CDR3 reads TGTGCCAGCTCACCCCAAGGGGGCAGCGGGGAGCTGTTTTTT. This translates into CASSPQGGSGELFF. The rearrangement uses TRBV18 and TRBJ2-2, with 7 nucleotides matching TRBD1. With 3 bases clipped from V and 7 bases from J, the junction kept 5 bases outside the gene matches. The germline V gene has CDR1 KGHSH and CDR2 LQKENI. The CDR3 runs to 14 residues.